The clone carrying this T cell receptor (beta chain) was counted a few times. Its antigen remains unidentified. TCRdb processed the 5' RACE reads anew with MiXCR; each CDR3 protein has one entry. The sample yields 75,000 to 80,000 distinct CDR3 sequences, 15% to 17% seen once. In germline, CDR1 is DFQATT, CDR2 SNEGSKA (reference sequence). The V end was cut by 6 bases, the J end by 5 bases, with 17 bases between. This CDR3 region has 14 residues. This sample was taken from a study of early T cells in non-severe SARS-CoV-2 infection. Study results and limitations: VDJdb-based matching was biased toward anti-spike CD8 responses and missed private and CD4 specificities.

The sequencing input was whole blood. This sequence was found in an adult who was a healthcare worker with PCR-confirmed SARS-CoV-2 infection or an uninfected control (not recorded which). The gene calls are TRBV20-1 and TRBJ2-1, with D perhaps matching TRBD1 (5 bases). CDR3 region: CSASGRVRDNEQFF. In DNA, the CDR3 is TGCAGTGCCTCAGGCAGGGTTAGGGACAATGAGCAGTTCTTC.